The rows below give T cell receptor beta chains drawn from one sample of a study of T cells after yellow fever vaccination. TCRdb itself ran the 5' RACE reads through MiXCR, one entry per CDR3 protein. The repertoire holds about 350,000 distinct CDR3 sequences, with approximately 10% as singletons. Sequences were derived from PBMCs, sampled on the day of the first yellow fever vaccination. Every receptor here comes from a man between 18 and 29 years old who received the YFV17D yellow fever vaccine. Both conserved end residues are part of each CDR3. The order of the fields is D gene, J gene, V gene, clone size, CDR3 protein, CDR3 DNA. The D gene is left open where the match is weak. Clone size is not always given. Where it is, it says once, few, many or a class for expanded clones.

d_call: TRBD1; j_call: TRBJ2-1; v_call: TRBV10-2; clone_size: few; cdr3_aa: CASSRDRRIPNEQFF; cdr3_nt: TGCGCCAGCAGTCGGGACAGGCGTATACCCAATGAGCAGTTCTTC
d_call: -; j_call: TRBJ1-3; v_call: TRBV15; clone_size: -; cdr3_aa: CATSRDRGGTGNTIYF; cdr3_nt: TGTGCCACCAGCAGAGATCGGGGGGGAACTGGAAACACCATATATTTT
d_call: -; j_call: TRBJ1-1; v_call: TRBV15; clone_size: -; cdr3_aa: CATSRDRGGNTEAFF; cdr3_nt: TGTGCCACCAGCAGAGATAGGGGAGGGAACACTGAAGCTTTCTTT
d_call: -; j_call: TRBJ2-1; v_call: TRBV7-6; clone_size: -; cdr3_aa: CASSPKTDEQFF; cdr3_nt: TGTGCCAGCAGCCCTAAGACGGATGAGCAGTTCTTC
d_call: -; j_call: TRBJ2-1; v_call: TRBV25-1; clone_size: few; cdr3_aa: CASSGASSEQFF; cdr3_nt: TGTGCCAGCAGTGGGGCTAGCAGTGAGCAGTTCTTC
d_call: -; j_call: TRBJ1-5; v_call: TRBV19; clone_size: -; cdr3_aa: CASTPTGISNQPQHF; cdr3_nt: TGTGCCAGTACCCCCACCGGGATTAGCAATCAGCCCCAGCATTTT
d_call: TRBD2; j_call: TRBJ2-3; v_call: TRBV30; clone_size: -; cdr3_aa: CAWSVPRTRGGTQYF; cdr3_nt: TGTGCCTGGAGTGTACCTCGGACCCGGGGAGGGACGCAGTATTTT
d_call: TRBD2; j_call: TRBJ2-3; v_call: TRBV9; clone_size: -; cdr3_aa: CASSGRLAGAVDTQYF; cdr3_nt: TGTGCCAGCAGCGGCAGACTAGCGGGGGCTGTAGATACGCAGTATTTT
d_call: -; j_call: TRBJ1-5; v_call: TRBV2; clone_size: -; cdr3_aa: CASSDHRVFRNQPQHF; cdr3_nt: TGTGCCAGCAGTGACCACAGGGTCTTTCGCAATCAGCCCCAGCATTTT
d_call: -; j_call: TRBJ1-1; v_call: TRBV5-1; clone_size: many; cdr3_aa: CASSLAGNTEAFF; cdr3_nt: TGCGCCAGCAGCTTGGCAGGGAACACTGAAGCTTTCTTT
d_call: -; j_call: TRBJ2-5; v_call: TRBV7-2; clone_size: few; cdr3_aa: CASSFEVQVVQETQYF; cdr3_nt: TGTGCCAGCAGCTTCGAAGTGCAGGTGGTTCAAGAGACCCAGTACTTC
d_call: -; j_call: TRBJ1-1; v_call: TRBV12-3/TRBV12-4; clone_size: -; cdr3_aa: CASSIIWGGMNTEAFF; cdr3_nt: TGTGCCAGCAGTATAATATGGGGGGGTATGAACACTGAAGCTTTCTTT
d_call: -; j_call: TRBJ2-1; v_call: TRBV7-3; clone_size: few; cdr3_aa: CASSPGQGGGNEQFF; cdr3_nt: TGTGCCAGCAGCCCTGGACAGGGCGGGGGCAATGAGCAGTTCTTC
d_call: -; j_call: TRBJ2-7; v_call: TRBV29-1; clone_size: few; cdr3_aa: CSVGALDSSYEQYF; cdr3_nt: TGCAGCGTTGGGGCTTTAGACTCCTCCTACGAGCAGTACTTC
d_call: -; j_call: TRBJ1-1; v_call: TRBV9; clone_size: -; cdr3_aa: CASNGVRGTEAFF; cdr3_nt: TGTGCCAGCAACGGAGTAAGGGGCACTGAAGCTTTCTTT
d_call: -; j_call: TRBJ2-3; v_call: TRBV20-1; clone_size: -; cdr3_aa: CSARDLTALGPSAADTQYF; cdr3_nt: TGCAGTGCTAGAGATCTGACAGCCCTCGGACCGTCGGCGGCAGATACGCAGTATTTT
d_call: -; j_call: TRBJ1-3; v_call: TRBV7-3; clone_size: many; cdr3_aa: CASSAGSGNTIYF; cdr3_nt: TGTGCCAGCAGCGCGGGATCTGGAAACACCATATATTTT
d_call: TRBD1; j_call: TRBJ2-2; v_call: TRBV12-3/TRBV12-4; clone_size: many; cdr3_aa: CASSPRQGNTGELFF; cdr3_nt: TGTGCCAGCAGCCCCAGACAGGGGAATACCGGGGAGCTGTTTTTT
d_call: -; j_call: TRBJ1-2; v_call: TRBV7-2; clone_size: many; cdr3_aa: CASSGLYGYTF; cdr3_nt: TGTGCCAGCAGCGGACTCTATGGCTACACCTTC
d_call: TRBD1; j_call: TRBJ2-5; v_call: TRBV5-8; clone_size: -; cdr3_aa: CASRIGQGQETQYF; cdr3_nt: TGTGCCAGCAGGATCGGACAGGGTCAAGAGACCCAGTACTTC
d_call: -; j_call: TRBJ2-1; v_call: TRBV7-2; clone_size: few; cdr3_aa: CASSLSAYNEQFF; cdr3_nt: TGTGCCAGCAGCTTATCAGCCTACAATGAGCAGTTCTTC
d_call: -; j_call: TRBJ2-7; v_call: TRBV6-1; clone_size: -; cdr3_aa: CASSEADEQYF; cdr3_nt: TGTGCCAGCAGTGAAGCTGACGAGCAGTACTTC
d_call: -; j_call: TRBJ2-1; v_call: TRBV20-1; clone_size: -; cdr3_aa: CSARGGSERAYNEQFF; cdr3_nt: TGCAGTGCTAGGGGGGGCAGCGAAAGGGCCTACAATGAGCAGTTCTTC
d_call: -; j_call: TRBJ2-5; v_call: TRBV25-1; clone_size: many; cdr3_aa: CASSVQETQYF; cdr3_nt: TGTGCCAGCAGTGTACAAGAGACCCAGTACTTC
d_call: -; j_call: TRBJ1-4; v_call: TRBV29-1; clone_size: few; cdr3_aa: CSVGARDKHLFF; cdr3_nt: TGCAGCGTTGGGGCCAGGGACAAACACCTGTTTTTT
d_call: -; j_call: TRBJ2-2; v_call: TRBV27; clone_size: few; cdr3_aa: CASMRQADLANTGELFF; cdr3_nt: TGTGCCAGCATGAGACAAGCTGACCTCGCGAACACCGGGGAGCTGTTTTTT
d_call: TRBD2; j_call: TRBJ2-6; v_call: TRBV6-2/TRBV6-3; clone_size: -; cdr3_aa: CASSYRPAGLAGPNSGANVLTF; cdr3_nt: TGTGCCAGCAGTTACAGGCCCGCGGGACTAGCGGGGCCCAACTCTGGGGCCAACGTCCTGACTTTC
d_call: -; j_call: TRBJ2-1; v_call: TRBV7-8; clone_size: -; cdr3_aa: CASSSERYSEQFF; cdr3_nt: TGTGCCAGCAGCTCAGAACGGTATAGTGAGCAGTTCTTC
d_call: -; j_call: TRBJ1-1; v_call: TRBV9; clone_size: -; cdr3_aa: CASSAIPRSGTAEAFF; cdr3_nt: TGTGCCAGCAGCGCTATACCCAGGAGCGGGACGGCTGAAGCTTTCTTT
d_call: -; j_call: TRBJ2-6; v_call: TRBV12-3/TRBV12-4; clone_size: few; cdr3_aa: CASSPFFRGLSGANVLTF; cdr3_nt: TGTGCCAGCAGTCCCTTTTTCAGGGGACTTTCTGGGGCCAACGTCCTGACTTTC
d_call: -; j_call: TRBJ2-7; v_call: TRBV25-1; clone_size: -; cdr3_aa: CASSESVGTRGEQYF; cdr3_nt: TGTGCCAGCAGTGAATCTGTCGGGACCCGAGGCGAGCAGTACTTC
d_call: TRBD2; j_call: TRBJ2-2; v_call: TRBV6-2/TRBV6-3; clone_size: many; cdr3_aa: CASSPGLAANTGELFF; cdr3_nt: TGTGCCAGCAGTCCGGGACTAGCGGCGAACACCGGGGAGCTGTTTTTT
d_call: TRBD2; j_call: TRBJ2-2; v_call: TRBV6-2/TRBV6-3; clone_size: -; cdr3_aa: CASSHRLAGSSGELFF; cdr3_nt: TGTGCCAGCAGCCATCGACTAGCGGGGTCCTCCGGGGAGCTGTTTTTT
d_call: -; j_call: TRBJ2-5; v_call: TRBV7-6; clone_size: few; cdr3_aa: CASSLSPGARETQYF; cdr3_nt: TGTGCCAGCAGCTTAAGCCCGGGGGCAAGAGAGACCCAGTACTTC
d_call: -; j_call: TRBJ2-2; v_call: TRBV12-3/TRBV12-4; clone_size: few; cdr3_aa: CASSWGRVPGELFF; cdr3_nt: TGTGCCAGCAGTTGGGGCAGGGTTCCCGGGGAGCTGTTTTTT
d_call: TRBD1; j_call: TRBJ2-5; v_call: TRBV20-1; clone_size: -; cdr3_aa: CSAPTGGWETQYF; cdr3_nt: TGCAGTGCTCCCACAGGGGGCTGGGAGACCCAGTACTTC
d_call: -; j_call: TRBJ1-2; v_call: TRBV3-1; clone_size: -; cdr3_aa: CASSQGRGVEYGYTF; cdr3_nt: TGTGCCAGCAGCCAAGGCCGGGGGGTGGAGTATGGCTACACCTTC
d_call: TRBD1; j_call: TRBJ2-7; v_call: TRBV4-1; clone_size: -; cdr3_aa: CASAPLGVQGLGEQYF; cdr3_nt: TGCGCCAGCGCCCCTCTAGGGGTACAGGGGCTTGGCGAGCAGTACTTC
d_call: -; j_call: TRBJ1-3; v_call: TRBV27; clone_size: many; cdr3_aa: CASSLYGSSGNTIYF; cdr3_nt: TGTGCCAGCAGTTTATACGGAAGCTCTGGAAACACCATATATTTT
d_call: -; j_call: TRBJ2-5; v_call: TRBV7-2; clone_size: -; cdr3_aa: CASSPPGMETQYF; cdr3_nt: TGTGCCAGCAGCCCCCCAGGGATGGAGACCCAGTACTTC
d_call: TRBD2; j_call: TRBJ2-7; v_call: TRBV7-2; clone_size: many; cdr3_aa: CASSFTGTSGSSYEQYF; cdr3_nt: TGTGCCAGCAGCTTCACCGGGACTAGCGGATCCTCCTACGAGCAGTACTTC
d_call: -; j_call: TRBJ1-2; v_call: TRBV20-1; clone_size: few; cdr3_aa: CSARGGFYGYTF; cdr3_nt: TGCAGTGCTAGAGGGGGGTTCTATGGCTACACCTTC
d_call: -; j_call: TRBJ1-1; v_call: TRBV4-2; clone_size: few; cdr3_aa: CASSPLSGADTEAFF; cdr3_nt: TGTGCCAGCAGCCCCTTAAGTGGGGCGGACACTGAAGCTTTCTTT
d_call: -; j_call: TRBJ2-7; v_call: TRBV9; clone_size: -; cdr3_aa: CASSALVGPSATEQYF; cdr3_nt: TGTGCCAGCAGCGCCCTAGTAGGGCCATCCGCCACCGAGCAGTACTTC
d_call: -; j_call: TRBJ2-1; v_call: TRBV12-3/TRBV12-4; clone_size: many; cdr3_aa: CASSFPAGTNDNEQFF; cdr3_nt: TGTGCCAGCAGTTTTCCGGCGGGGACGAACGACAATGAGCAGTTCTTC
d_call: -; j_call: TRBJ2-1; v_call: TRBV20-1; clone_size: few; cdr3_aa: CSHPRGGGRDEQFF; cdr3_nt: TGCAGCCACCCGAGAGGGGGGGGCCGAGATGAGCAGTTCTTC
d_call: -; j_call: TRBJ2-3; v_call: TRBV5-1; clone_size: -; cdr3_aa: CASSFREHTDTQYF; cdr3_nt: TGCGCCAGCAGCTTCCGGGAGCACACAGATACGCAGTATTTT
d_call: TRBD2; j_call: TRBJ2-5; v_call: TRBV5-1; clone_size: many; cdr3_aa: CASSSGTSGVETQYF; cdr3_nt: TGCGCCAGCAGCTCCGGGACTAGCGGTGTAGAGACCCAGTACTTC
d_call: -; j_call: TRBJ1-5; v_call: TRBV5-1; clone_size: few; cdr3_aa: CASSAGDSNQPQHF; cdr3_nt: TGCGCCAGCAGCGCAGGGGATAGCAATCAGCCCCAGCATTTT
d_call: -; j_call: TRBJ2-1; v_call: TRBV12-5; clone_size: -; cdr3_aa: CASAPRAGSVNEQFF; cdr3_nt: TGTGCTAGCGCGCCTAGGGCAGGGTCCGTGAATGAGCAGTTCTTC
d_call: TRBD1; j_call: TRBJ1-6; v_call: TRBV7-6; clone_size: -; cdr3_aa: CASSRDRGRRNSPLHF; cdr3_nt: TGTGCCAGCAGCCGGGACAGGGGGCGTCGTAATTCACCCCTCCACTTT
d_call: -; j_call: TRBJ2-7; v_call: TRBV5-1; clone_size: -; cdr3_aa: CASSFDKTSYEQYF; cdr3_nt: TGCGCCAGCAGCTTCGACAAAACCTCCTACGAGCAGTACTTC
d_call: -; j_call: TRBJ1-1; v_call: TRBV5-1; clone_size: many; cdr3_aa: CASSLGTEAFF; cdr3_nt: TGCGCCAGCAGCTTGGGCACTGAAGCTTTCTTT
d_call: -; j_call: TRBJ2-7; v_call: TRBV20-1; clone_size: -; cdr3_aa: CSAREGQKPYEQYF; cdr3_nt: TGCAGTGCTAGGGAGGGACAGAAACCCTACGAGCAGTACTTC
d_call: TRBD1; j_call: TRBJ1-2; v_call: TRBV19; clone_size: few; cdr3_aa: CASSEGPRGLFYGYTF; cdr3_nt: TGTGCCAGTAGCGAAGGCCCCAGGGGGCTGTTCTATGGCTACACCTTC
d_call: TRBD2; j_call: TRBJ2-7; v_call: TRBV9; clone_size: few; cdr3_aa: CASSVGGAMYEQYF; cdr3_nt: TGTGCCAGCAGCGTCGGGGGGGCCATGTACGAGCAGTACTTC
d_call: -; j_call: TRBJ2-5; v_call: TRBV5-4; clone_size: -; cdr3_aa: CASSWDGRETQYF; cdr3_nt: TGTGCCAGCAGCTGGGACGGGCGAGAGACCCAGTACTTC